The 15 T cell receptor beta chains below were found in one sample sequenced in a study of CD8 T cells in Susac syndrome. After extraction with the RNeasy kit, about 0.5 to 1 ug of the RNA was reverse transcribed using random hexamers. TCRdb re-analysed the immunoSEQ multiplex PCR reads in MiXCR, keeping a single row per CDR3 protein. The sample records under 250,000 distinct CDR3 sequences, around 95% being singletons. Sequenced input: CD4+ T cells from PBMCs. The source is a human donor with multiple sclerosis.

The gene calls are TRBV6-1 and TRBJ1-5; possibly TRBD1 for D (5 bases). Trimming cost V 5 bases and J 13 bases, with 12 bases left between them. Looked up from germline, CDR1 is MNHNS and CDR2 is SASEGT. The CDR3 runs to 11 residues. CDR3 nucleotide sequence: TGTGCCAGCAGTATCGTCGGGGCACAGCATTTT. Protein sequence: CASSIVGAQHF.

The J gene is TRBJ1-4, the V gene TRBV6-5; maybe TRBD1 (5 bases). V was trimmed by 8 bases and J by 7 bases, leaving 17 bases between them. The CDR3 is 14 residues long. The V gene's germline CDR1 is MNHEY and CDR2 SVGAGI. The DNA of the CDR3 is TGTGCCAGCCGACGGGGTAGGGGTGGTGAAAAACTGTTTTTT. Its protein product is CASRRGRGGEKLFF.

This chain connects TRBV6-2 or TRBV6-3 to TRBJ2-7; 9 bases line up with TRBD1. The CDR3 totals 15 residues. V dropped 6 bases and J dropped 6; count of bases not matched to a gene: 12. Germline lookup yields CDR1 MNHEY and CDR2 SVGEGT. The DNA of the CDR3 is TGTGCCAGCAGCCCCATTGGACAGGGGAATCGCGAGCAGTACGTC. Protein: CASSPIGQGNREQYV.

This chain uses TRBV4-1 with TRBJ2-1; 9 bases match TRBD2. The trim removed 0 bases at V and 7 bases at J, leaving 10 bases unmatched. This CDR3 region has 17 residues. Germline V lookup: CDR1 MGHRA, CDR2 YSYEKL. CDR3 sequence (DNA): TGCGCCAGCAGCCAAGATCCCGGCGGGGGGGCCTCTAATGAGCAGTTCTTC. It yields the protein CASSQDPGGGASNEQFF.

This rearrangement joins TRBV30 to TRBJ2-7; TRBD1 aligns across 12 bases. Germline CDR1 reads GTSNPN; CDR2 reads SVGIG (reference sequence). Trimming removed 0 bases from V and 4 bases from J; junction bases left unmatched: 4. The CDR3 spans 15 residues. CDR3 residues: CAWSVRDRGRYEQYF. Here the CDR3 DNA reads TGTGCCTGGAGTGTACGGGACAGGGGGCGGTACGAGCAGTACTTC. The full variable domain, completed using reference TRBV30 and TRBJ2-7, is SQTIHQWPATLVQPVGSPLSLECTVEGTSNPNLYWYRQAAGRGLQLLFYSVGIGQISSEVPQNLSASRPQDRQFILSSKKLLLSDSGFYLCAWSVRDRGRYEQYFGPGTRLTVT.

V gene TRBV3-1 combines with J gene TRBJ2-7; possible D gene TRBD1, 6 bases. The CDR3 loop spans 12 amino acids. CDR1 and CDR2 (germline): LGHDT, YNNKEL (reference sequence). The V and J ends lost 4 bases and 6 bases respectively, with 10 bases between them. The DNA of the CDR3 is TGTGCCAGCAGCCCAGGGGTGAGCGAGCAGTACTTC. It is translated as CASSPGVSEQYF.

This rearrangement joins TRBV6-6 to TRBJ2-2; 9 bases are a match to TRBD2. With 6 bases clipped from V and 3 bases from J, the junction kept 8 bases outside the gene matches. CDR1 is MNHNY and CDR2 is SVGAGI in the germline V gene (reference sequence). The CDR3 is 16 amino acids. For the CDR3, the DNA is TGTGCCAGCAGACCTCTAGCGGGGAGCGACACCGGGGAGCTGTTTTTT. Translated: CASRPLAGSDTGELFF.

The rearrangement joins TRBV19 to TRBJ2-3; D might be TRBD2 (5 bases). V lost 5 bases and J lost 7, with 16 bases in between. This CDR3 is built from 14 residues. Germline V gene sequence: CDR1 LNHDA, CDR2 SQIVND (reference sequence). The CDR3 DNA follows: TGTGCCAGTAGTGGCTGGACTCGGGGAAATACGCAGTATTTT. Translating it yields CASSGWTRGNTQYF.

The chain links TRBV30 to TRBJ2-1, with TRBD1 identical over 9 bases. V lost 2 bases, J lost 2 bases, and 7 bases stayed unmatched. The CDR3 sequence is 16 residues long. Germline CDR1 GTSNPN, CDR2 SVGIG (reference sequence). The CDR3, as DNA: TGTGCCTGGAGTTCACTGACAGGGGGACCCTACAATGAGCAGTTCTTC. This sequence encodes CAWSSLTGGPYNEQFF. Full variable domain (rest looked up from reference TRBV30 and TRBJ2-1): SQTIHQWPATLVQPVGSPLSLECTVEGTSNPNLYWYRQAAGRGLQLLFYSVGIGQISSEVPQNLSASRPQDRQFILSSKKLLLSDSGFYLCAWSSLTGGPYNEQFFGPGTRLTVL.

A few counts support this clonotype. The rearrangement uses TRBV6-4 and TRBJ2-2; D perhaps matches TRBD1 (5 bases). CDR1 MRHNA and CDR2 SNTAGT come from the germline V gene. The CDR3 is made up of 12 amino acids. The V end lost 8 bases, the J end lost 4 bases, and 8 bases lay between the germline ends. In DNA, the CDR3 is TGTGCCAGCCGTAGGGGCACCGGGGAGCTGTTTTTT. Translated: CASRRGTGELFF.

The chain employs TRBV5-1 and TRBJ2-5; 13 nucleotides agree with TRBD2. In germline, CDR1 is SGHRS, CDR2 YFSETQ. The CDR3 consists of 16 residues. V was clipped by 4 bases and J by 5 bases; unmatched bases: 8. DNA of the CDR3: TGCGCCAGCAGCATCGGACTAGCGGGGGCCGGTGAGACCCAGTACTTC. Its translation: CASSIGLAGAGETQYF. The entire variable domain, with the rest obtained from reference TRBV5-1 and TRBJ2-5, is as follows: KAGVTQTPRYLIKTRGQQVTLSCSPISGHRSVSWYQQTPGQGLQFLFEYFSETQRNKGNFPGRFSGRQFSNSRSEMNVSTLELGDSALYLCASSIGLAGAGETQYFGPGTRLLVL.

The chain uses TRBV21-1 and TRBJ2-7; the D call in the table, TRBD1, was not verified against the DNA. TRBV21-1 is a known pseudogene. This CDR3 region has 14 residues. CDR3 sequence (DNA): TGTGCCAGCAGCGCCCGGGCCACCTCCTACGAGCAGTACGTC. It translates to CASSARATSYEQYV.

The chain joins TRBV29-1 to TRBJ1-1; D possibly corresponds to TRBD1 (5 bases). The CDR3 runs 13 residues. From germline, CDR1 is SQVTM and CDR2 ANQGSEA. V lost 4 bases and J 4 bases, leaving 13 bases between the germline ends. The CDR3 region is CSVAPAGSTEAFF. CDR3 coding DNA: TGCAGCGTTGCCCCGGCAGGGAGCACTGAAGCTTTCTTT. The whole variable domain, filled in from reference TRBV29-1 and TRBJ1-1, reads SAVISQKPSRDICQRGTSLTIQCQVDSQVTMMFWYRQQPGQSLTLIATANQGSEATYESGFVIDKFPISRPNLTFSTLTVSNMSPEDSSIYLCSVAPAGSTEAFFGQGTRLTVV.

A single count supports this clonotype. The V call is TRBV20-1, the J call TRBJ2-7; weak D call: TRBD2 (7 bases). The CDR3 totals 13 residues. The germline V gene encodes CDR1 DFQATT and CDR2 SNEGSKA (reference sequence). With 2 bases removed from V and 4 bases from J, the gap between germline ends came to 12 bases. The CDR3: CSARRGGAYEQYF. The CDR3 coding sequence is TGCAGTGCTAGAAGGGGGGGCGCGTACGAGCAGTACTTC.

V usage is TRBV5-1 and J usage is TRBJ1-1; 9 nucleotides align to TRBD1. Germline-derived CDR1 and CDR2 are SGHRS and YFSETQ. J gave up 0 bases and V 4 bases, and 10 bases lay outside the gene matches. This CDR3 comprises 17 residues. In DNA, the CDR3 is TGCGCCAGCAGCATCCACGGACAGGGGAATTTGAACACTGAAGCTTTCTTT. Its protein is CASSIHGQGNLNTEAFF.